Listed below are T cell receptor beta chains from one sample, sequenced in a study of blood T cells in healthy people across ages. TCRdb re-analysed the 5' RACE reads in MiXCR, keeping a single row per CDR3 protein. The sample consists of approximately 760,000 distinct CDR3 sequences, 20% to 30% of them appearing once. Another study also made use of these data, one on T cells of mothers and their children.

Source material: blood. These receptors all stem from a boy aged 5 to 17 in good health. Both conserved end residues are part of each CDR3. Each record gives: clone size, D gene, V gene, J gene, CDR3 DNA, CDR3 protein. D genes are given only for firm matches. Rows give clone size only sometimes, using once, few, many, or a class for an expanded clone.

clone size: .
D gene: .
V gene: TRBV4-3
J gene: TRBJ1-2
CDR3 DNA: TGCGCCAGCAGCCAAGGTTACGCGGGATACTATGGCTACACCTTC
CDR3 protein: CASSQGYAGYYGYTF

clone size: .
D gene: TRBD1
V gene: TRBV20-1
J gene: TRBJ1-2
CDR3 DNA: TGCAGTGCTAGAGCCCAGACAGGGACCGGGTTCTTC
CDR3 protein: CSARAQTGTGFF

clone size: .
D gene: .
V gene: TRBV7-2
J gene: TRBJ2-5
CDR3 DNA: TGTGCCAGCAGCTTACCCCTCGGGGGGCGGGAGACCCAGTACTTC
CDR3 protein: CASSLPLGGRETQYF

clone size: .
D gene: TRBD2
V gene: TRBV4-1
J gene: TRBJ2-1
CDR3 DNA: TGCGCCAGCAGCCAAGGACAACTAGCGGGAGGGTACAATGAGCAGTTCTTC
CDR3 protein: CASSQGQLAGGYNEQFF

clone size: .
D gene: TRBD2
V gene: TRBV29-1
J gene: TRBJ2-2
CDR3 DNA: TGCAGCATTGGGACTAGCGGTAACACCGGGGAGCTGTTTTTT
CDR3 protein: CSIGTSGNTGELFF

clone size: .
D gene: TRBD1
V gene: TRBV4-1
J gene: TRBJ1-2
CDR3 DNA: TGCGCCAGCAGCCAGCCCGGGACAGGTTATGGCTACACCTTC
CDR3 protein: CASSQPGTGYGYTF

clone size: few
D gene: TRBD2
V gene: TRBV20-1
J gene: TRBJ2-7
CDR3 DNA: TGCAGTGCGACGCGGACTAGCTACGAGCAGTACTTC
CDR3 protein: CSATRTSYEQYF

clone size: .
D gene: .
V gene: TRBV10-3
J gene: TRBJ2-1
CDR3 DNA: TGTGCCATCAGCGACAGTTACAATTACAATGAGCAGTTCTTC
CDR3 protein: CAISDSYNYNEQFF

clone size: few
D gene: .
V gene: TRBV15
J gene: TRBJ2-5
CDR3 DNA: TGTGCCACCAGCAGAGATTCCGTTGGGGAGACCCAGTACTTC
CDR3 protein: CATSRDSVGETQYF

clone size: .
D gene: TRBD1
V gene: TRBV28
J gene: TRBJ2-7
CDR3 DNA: TGTGCCAGCAGTTCCCCCCCGACAGGGGCTGGCTACGAGCAGTACTTC
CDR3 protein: CASSSPPTGAGYEQYF

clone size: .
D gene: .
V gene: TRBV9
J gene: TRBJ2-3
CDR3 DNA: TGTGCCAGCAGCCAGCAGGCATCTAGCACAGATACGCAGTATTTT
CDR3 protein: CASSQQASSTDTQYF

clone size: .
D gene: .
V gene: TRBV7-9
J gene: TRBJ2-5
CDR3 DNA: TGTGCCAGCAGCTCTTTTGCAAAGCTAGAAGAGGCCCAGTACTTC
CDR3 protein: CASSSFAKLEEAQYF

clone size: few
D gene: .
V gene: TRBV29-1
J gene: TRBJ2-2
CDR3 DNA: TGCAGCGTTGAGGGTCGAAGTTCCGGGGAGCTGTTTTTT
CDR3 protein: CSVEGRSSGELFF

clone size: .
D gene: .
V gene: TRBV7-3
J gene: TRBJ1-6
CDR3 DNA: TGTGCCAGCAGCTTAACGGTCGGGGACTCACCCCTCCACTTT
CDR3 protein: CASSLTVGDSPLHF

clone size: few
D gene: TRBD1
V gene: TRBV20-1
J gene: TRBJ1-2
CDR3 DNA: TGCAGTGTTGCACCTAAGACAGGGGTGTCGGGACATGGCTACACCTTC
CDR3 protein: CSVAPKTGVSGHGYTF

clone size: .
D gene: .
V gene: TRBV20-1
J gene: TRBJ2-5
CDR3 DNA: TGCAGTGCTAGAGATCTCGTCGTTAAAGAGACCCAGTACTTC
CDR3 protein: CSARDLVVKETQYF

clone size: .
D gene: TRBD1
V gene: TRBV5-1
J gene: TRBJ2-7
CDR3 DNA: TGCGCCAGCAGCCGCTTACAGGGGTCGTCCTACGAGCAGTACTTC
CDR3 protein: CASSRLQGSSYEQYF

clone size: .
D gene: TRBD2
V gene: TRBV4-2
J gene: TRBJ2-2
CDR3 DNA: TGTGCCAGCAGCCCGTTAGCGGGACTGGCCGGGGAGCTGTTTTTT
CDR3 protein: CASSPLAGLAGELFF

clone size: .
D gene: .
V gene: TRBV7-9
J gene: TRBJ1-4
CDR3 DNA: TGTGCTAGCAGCCAGTCCAGACCTGGTCGCGAAAAACTGTTTTTT
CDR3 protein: CASSQSRPGREKLFF

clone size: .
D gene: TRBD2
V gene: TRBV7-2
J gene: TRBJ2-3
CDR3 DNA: TGTGCCAGCAGCTTAGAAGCTAGCGGTATCACAGATACGCAGTATTTT
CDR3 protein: CASSLEASGITDTQYF

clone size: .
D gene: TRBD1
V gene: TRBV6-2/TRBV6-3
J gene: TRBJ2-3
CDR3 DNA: TGTGCCAGCATCCTGGGACAGGGGGCGGCAGATACGCAGTATTTT
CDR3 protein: CASILGQGAADTQYF

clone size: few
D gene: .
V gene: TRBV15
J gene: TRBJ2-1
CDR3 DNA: TGTGCCACCAGCAGAGATGGGGGGTCCTCCTACAATGAGCAGTTCTTC
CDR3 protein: CATSRDGGSSYNEQFF

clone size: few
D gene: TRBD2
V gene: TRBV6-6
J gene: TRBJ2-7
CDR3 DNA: TGTGCCACCGGACCCCTAGCGGGAGCTTACGAGCAGTACTTC
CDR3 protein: CATGPLAGAYEQYF

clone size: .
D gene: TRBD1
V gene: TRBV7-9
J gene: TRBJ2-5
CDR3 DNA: TGTGCCAGCAGCTTACCCCGACGACAGGGGGAGACCCAGTACTTC
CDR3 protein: CASSLPRRQGETQYF

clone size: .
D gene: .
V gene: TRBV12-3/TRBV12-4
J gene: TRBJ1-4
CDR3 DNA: TGTGCCAGCAGTCCCTTACAGGAAAAACTGTTTTTT
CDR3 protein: CASSPLQEKLFF

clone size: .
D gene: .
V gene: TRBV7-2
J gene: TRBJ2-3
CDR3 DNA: TGTGCCAGCAGCTTAGGTAGACAGTCCACAGATACGCAGTATTTT
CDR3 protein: CASSLGRQSTDTQYF

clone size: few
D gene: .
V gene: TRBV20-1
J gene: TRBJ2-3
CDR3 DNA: TGCAGTGCTAGGAGGATGGAGGGAGATACGCAGTATTTT
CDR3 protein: CSARRMEGDTQYF

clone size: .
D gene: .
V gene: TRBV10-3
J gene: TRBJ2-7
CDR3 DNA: TGTGCCATCAGTGGCTCGTCCTACGAGCAGTACTTC
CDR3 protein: CAISGSSYEQYF

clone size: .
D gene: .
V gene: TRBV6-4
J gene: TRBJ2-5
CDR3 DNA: TGTGCCATCAGCCTGGGACGTAACCAAGGGACCCAGTACTTC
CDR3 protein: CAISLGRNQGTQYF

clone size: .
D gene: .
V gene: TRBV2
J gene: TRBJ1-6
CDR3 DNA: TGTGCCAGCAGTGTCGACCGACGAAATTCACCCCTCCACTTT
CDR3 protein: CASSVDRRNSPLHF

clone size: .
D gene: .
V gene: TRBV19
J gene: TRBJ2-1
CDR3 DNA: TGTGCCAGTAGTTTCCCAGGGTTTGATGAGCAGTTCTTC
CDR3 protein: CASSFPGFDEQFF

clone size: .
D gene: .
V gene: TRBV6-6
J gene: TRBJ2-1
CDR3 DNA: TGTGCCAGCAGCTCAACAGGAGCGGGCTCCTACAATGAGCAGTTCTTC
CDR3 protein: CASSSTGAGSYNEQFF

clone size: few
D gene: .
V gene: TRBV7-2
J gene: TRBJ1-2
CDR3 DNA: TGTGCCAGCAGCTTAGGCGCCGGAAGCCATGGCTACACCTTC
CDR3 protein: CASSLGAGSHGYTF

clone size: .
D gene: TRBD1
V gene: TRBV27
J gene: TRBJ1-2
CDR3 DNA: TGTGCCAGCAGTTTGTGGACAGGGAACGGCTACACCTTC
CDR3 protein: CASSLWTGNGYTF

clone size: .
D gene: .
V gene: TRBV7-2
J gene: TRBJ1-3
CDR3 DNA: TGTGCCAGCAGCTTAGCCAGTGGCGTAGACTCTGGAAACACCATATATTTT
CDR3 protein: CASSLASGVDSGNTIYF

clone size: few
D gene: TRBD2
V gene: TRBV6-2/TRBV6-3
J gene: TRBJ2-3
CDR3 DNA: TGTGCCAGCAGTTACTCCTCCGCGGGGGGAGGCCCCACAGATACGCAGTATTTT
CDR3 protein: CASSYSSAGGGPTDTQYF

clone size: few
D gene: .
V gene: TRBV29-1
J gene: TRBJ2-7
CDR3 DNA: TGCAGCGTTGCGCTCCGAGACTACGAGCAGTACTTC
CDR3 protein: CSVALRDYEQYF

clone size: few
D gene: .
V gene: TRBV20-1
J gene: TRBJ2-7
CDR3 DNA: TGCAGTGCTAGAGATCCGAGCGGGCCACCCTACGAGCAGTACTTC
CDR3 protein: CSARDPSGPPYEQYF

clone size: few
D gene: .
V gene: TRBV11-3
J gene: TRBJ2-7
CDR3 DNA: TGTGCCAGCAGCCCAGTAGGGACCGAGCAGTACTTC
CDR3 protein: CASSPVGTEQYF

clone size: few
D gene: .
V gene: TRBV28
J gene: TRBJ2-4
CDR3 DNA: TGTGCCAGCAGTTTAATGTCCTTAGCCAAAAACATTCAGTACTTC
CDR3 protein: CASSLMSLAKNIQYF

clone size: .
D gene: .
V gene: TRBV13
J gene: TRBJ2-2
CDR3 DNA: TGTGCCAGCAGCCCAGGAGGCACCGGGGAGCCGTTTTTT
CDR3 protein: CASSPGGTGEPFF

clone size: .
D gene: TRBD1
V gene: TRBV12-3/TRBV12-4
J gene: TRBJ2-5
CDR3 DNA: TGTGCCAGCACCCCTTGGACAGGCGAACTTGAGACCCAGTACTTC
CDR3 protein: CASTPWTGELETQYF

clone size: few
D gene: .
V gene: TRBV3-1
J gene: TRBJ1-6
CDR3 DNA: TGTGCCAGCAGCCAAGCAGGGGCGGATTCACCCCTCCACTTT
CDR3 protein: CASSQAGADSPLHF

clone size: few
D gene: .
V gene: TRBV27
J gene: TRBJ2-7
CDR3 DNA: TGTGCCAGCAGTTTACTCACCTCTCTCTACGAGCAGTACTTC
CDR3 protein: CASSLLTSLYEQYF

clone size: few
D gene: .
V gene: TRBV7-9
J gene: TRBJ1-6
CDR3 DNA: TGTGCCAGTAGCTTAGAAGGGACACTAATTTATTCACCCCTCCACTTT
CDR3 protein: CASSLEGTLIYSPLHF

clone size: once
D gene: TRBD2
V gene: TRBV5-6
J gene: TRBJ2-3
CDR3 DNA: TGTGCCAGCAGCTATTTTAGCGGGGGGGCTGAAGATACGCAGTATTTT
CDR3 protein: CASSYFSGGAEDTQYF

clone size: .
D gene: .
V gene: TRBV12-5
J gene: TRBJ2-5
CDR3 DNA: TGTGCTAGTGGTTCCCAAGAGACCCAGTACTTC
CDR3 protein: CASGSQETQYF

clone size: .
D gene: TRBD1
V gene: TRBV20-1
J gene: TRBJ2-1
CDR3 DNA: TGCAGTGCCGAGGGACAGGGAGTATCCTACAATGAGCAGTTCTTC
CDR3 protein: CSAEGQGVSYNEQFF

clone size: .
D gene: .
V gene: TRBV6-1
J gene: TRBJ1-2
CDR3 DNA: TGTGCCAGCAGTGAATACAGGACGGTCTATGGCTACACCTTC
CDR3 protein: CASSEYRTVYGYTF

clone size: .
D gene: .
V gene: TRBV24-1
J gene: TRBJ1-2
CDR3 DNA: TGTGCCACCAGTCGTCATGGCTACACCTTC
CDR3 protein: CATSRHGYTF

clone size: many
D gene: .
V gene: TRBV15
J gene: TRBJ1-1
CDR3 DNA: TGTGCCACCAGCAGAGACAGGGGGAACACTGAAGCTTTCTTT
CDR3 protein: CATSRDRGNTEAFF

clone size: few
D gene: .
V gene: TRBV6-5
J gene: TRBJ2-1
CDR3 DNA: TGTGCCAGCACGTCGGGGAATCTGCAGTTCTTC
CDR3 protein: CASTSGNLQFF

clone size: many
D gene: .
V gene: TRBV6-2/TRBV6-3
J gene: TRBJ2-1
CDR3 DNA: TGTGCCAGCAGTTACGGCCCCAATGAGCAGTTCTTC
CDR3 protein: CASSYGPNEQFF

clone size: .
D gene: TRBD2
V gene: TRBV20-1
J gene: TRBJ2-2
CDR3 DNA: TGCAGTGCTAGAGATTCGGGTCTAGCGGGAGGGCCCAACACCGGGGAGCTGTTTTTT
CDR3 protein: CSARDSGLAGGPNTGELFF

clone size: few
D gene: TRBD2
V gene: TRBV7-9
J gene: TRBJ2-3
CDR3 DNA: TGTGCCAGCACCGCGGGGGGCACAGATACGCAGTATTTT
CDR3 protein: CASTAGGTDTQYF

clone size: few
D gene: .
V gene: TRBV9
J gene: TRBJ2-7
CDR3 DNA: TGTGCCAGCAGCGTAGTAGGGACCGCCGAGGAGCAGTACTTC
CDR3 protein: CASSVVGTAEEQYF

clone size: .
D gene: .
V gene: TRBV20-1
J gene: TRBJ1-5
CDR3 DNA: TGCAGTGCTCGGACCGGAACCAATCAGCCCCAGCATTTT
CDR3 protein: CSARTGTNQPQHF